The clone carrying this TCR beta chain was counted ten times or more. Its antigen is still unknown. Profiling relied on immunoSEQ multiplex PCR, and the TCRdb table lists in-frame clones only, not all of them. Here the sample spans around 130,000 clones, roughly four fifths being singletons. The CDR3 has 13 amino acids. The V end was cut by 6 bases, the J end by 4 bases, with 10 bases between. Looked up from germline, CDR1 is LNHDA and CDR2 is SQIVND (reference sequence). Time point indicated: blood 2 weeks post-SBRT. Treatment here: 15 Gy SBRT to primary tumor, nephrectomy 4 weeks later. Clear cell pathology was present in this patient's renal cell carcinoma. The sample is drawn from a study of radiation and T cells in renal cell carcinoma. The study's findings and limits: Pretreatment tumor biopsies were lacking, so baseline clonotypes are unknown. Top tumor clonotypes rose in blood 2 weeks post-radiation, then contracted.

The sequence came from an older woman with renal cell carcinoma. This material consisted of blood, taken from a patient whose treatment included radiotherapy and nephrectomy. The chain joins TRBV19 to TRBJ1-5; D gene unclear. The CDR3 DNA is TGTGCCAGTAGGGCCGGTGGGAATCAGCCCCAGCATTTT. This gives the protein CASRAGGNQPQHF.